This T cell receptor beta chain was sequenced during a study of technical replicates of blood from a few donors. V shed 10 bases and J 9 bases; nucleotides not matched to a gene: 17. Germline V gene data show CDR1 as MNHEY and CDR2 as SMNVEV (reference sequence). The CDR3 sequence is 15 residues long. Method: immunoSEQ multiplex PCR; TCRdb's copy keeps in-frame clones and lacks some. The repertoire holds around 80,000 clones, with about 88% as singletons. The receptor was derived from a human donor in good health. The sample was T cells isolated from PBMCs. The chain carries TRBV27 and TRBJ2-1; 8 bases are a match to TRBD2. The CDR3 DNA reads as TGTGCCATTCGTCCTCGGGCGGGGGGAATCGGTGAGCAGTTCTTC. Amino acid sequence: CAIRPRAGGIGEQFF.